The 10 T cell receptor beta chains reported below all come from one sample, sequenced in a study of monozygotic twins with inflammatory bowel disease. From its re-call of the 5' RACE reads, TCRdb lists each CDR3 protein once, without DNA. The table counts over 350,000 distinct CDR3 sequences; roughly 2.6% lies in the top ten. What was sequenced was blood. The receptors derive from a human donor with ulcerative colitis or Crohn's disease, or a healthy co-twin of an affected twin (not recorded which).

The rearrangement uses TRBV5-1 and TRBJ2-7; the TRBD1 assignment by TCRdb is unverifiable without DNA. CDR1 and CDR2 (germline): SGHRS, YFSETQ. CDR3 length: 13 residues. CDR3 in amino acids: CASSSWTGDEQYF.

V usage is TRBV5-1 and J usage is TRBJ2-5. This CDR3 has 14 residues. CDR1 and CDR2 from the germline V gene are SGHRS and YFSETQ. CDR3 loop: CASSLLSVQETQYF.

CDR3 in amino acids: CATSRAGLDTQYF. This chain connects TRBV15 to TRBJ2-3; TCRdb's assignment of TRBD1 cannot be checked, as there is no DNA. Germline CDR1 LNHNV, CDR2 YYDKDF (reference sequence). This CDR3 comprises 13 residues.

The gene calls are TRBV29-1 and TRBJ2-7; without DNA, the TCRdb call of TRBD2 cannot be checked. The CDR3 sequence is 13 residues long. CDR1 and CDR2 (germline): SQVTM, ANQGSEA. This CDR3 reads CSVKGPALGEQYF.

The chain joins TRBV5-1 to TRBJ1-4; TCRdb indicates TRBD1, and absent DNA this call remains unverified. Germline CDR1 reads SGHRS; CDR2 reads YFSETQ. The CDR3 contains 13 residues. This CDR3 is CASSLLTAEKLFF.

This sequence joins TRBV5-1 and TRBJ1-5. CDR3 length: 15 amino acids. The germline gives CDR1 SGHRS, CDR2 YFSETQ. The CDR3 spells CASSPRYGSNQPQHF.

V and J are TRBV12-3 or TRBV12-4 and TRBJ2-7; TCRdb proposes TRBD2, but this gene call is untestable without DNA. This CDR3 has 17 residues. The CDR3 region is CASSPGTDMAALYEQYF.

The chain has TRBV7-2 and TRBJ2-3. CDR3 length: 15 amino acids. Germline CDR1 is SGHTA and CDR2 is FQGNSA. The chain's CDR3 is CASSLRGTSENTQYF.

The chain combines TRBV20-1 with TRBJ2-5; the D call of TRBD1 rests on TCRdb alone, since no DNA is present to check it. Germline CDR1 and CDR2: DFQATT and SNEGSKA (reference sequence). The CDR3 totals 14 residues. The CDR3 loop reads CSARLGGVGETQYF.

The chain links TRBV5-6 to TRBJ2-4. This CDR3 region has 14 residues. Germline CDR1 and CDR2: SGHDT and YYEEEE. The CDR3: CASSAFLAKNIQYF.